This T cell receptor beta chain came from a study of cytomegalovirus exposure and HLA in healthy donors. The method was immunoSEQ multiplex PCR; TCRdb's version includes in-frame clones alone and lacks a portion of them. The table records more than 200,000 clones, roughly 87% of them present only once. Only a few counts were recorded for this clone. The ends were cut back, 0 bases at V and 0 bases at J, with 9 bases in the middle. Germline V lookup: CDR1 SGDLS, CDR2 YYNGEE. CDR3 length: 16 residues. Material for sequencing was PBMCs. The source is a man between 18 and 29 years old in good health and CMV-seropositive. The V call is TRBV9, the J call TRBJ2-2, with D hard to call. The CDR3 sequence is CASSVDPFANTGELFF. The CDR3 DNA follows: TGTGCCAGCAGCGTAGACCCCTTCGCGAACACCGGGGAGCTGTTTTTT.